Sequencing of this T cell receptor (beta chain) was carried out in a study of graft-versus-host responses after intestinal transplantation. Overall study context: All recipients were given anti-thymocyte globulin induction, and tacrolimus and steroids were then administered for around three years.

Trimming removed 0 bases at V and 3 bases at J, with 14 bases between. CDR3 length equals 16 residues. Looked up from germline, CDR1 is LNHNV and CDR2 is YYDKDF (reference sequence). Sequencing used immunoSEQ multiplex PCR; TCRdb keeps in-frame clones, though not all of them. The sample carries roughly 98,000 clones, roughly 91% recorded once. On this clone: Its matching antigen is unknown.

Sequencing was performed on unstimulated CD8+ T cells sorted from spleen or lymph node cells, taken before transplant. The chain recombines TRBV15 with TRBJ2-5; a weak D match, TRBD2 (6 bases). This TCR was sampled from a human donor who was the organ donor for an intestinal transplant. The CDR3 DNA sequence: TGTGCCACCAGCAGAGAGGGAGGATTTCCCGAAGAGACCCAGTACTTC. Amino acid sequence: CATSREGGFPEETQYF.